Below, 30 T cell receptor beta chains from the same sample are listed, as sequenced in a study of human T cells and chemical hapten exposure. TCRdb re-analysed the RACE reads in MiXCR, keeping a single row per CDR3 protein. The table includes 340,000 or so distinct CDR3 sequences, 6% to 8.5% detected once. Time point reported: patch test 1, 2 weeks after DPC sensitization. Stated treatment: therapeutic diphenylcyclopropenone sensitization with weekly scalp DPC. Material: whole blood, obtained in connection with sensitization to the hapten diphenylcyclopropenone (DPC). The receptor source for this set is a woman between 18 and 29 years old with alopecia areata. Some clones in this sample may be carry-over from other donors' samples.

J is TRBJ2-2 and V is TRBV6-5, with D perhaps matching TRBD1 (5 bases). CDR3 length equals 15 residues. Per germline, CDR1 MNHEY and CDR2 SVGAGI. Trimming took 6 bases from V and 1 from J, leaving 12 bases between them. As DNA, the CDR3 is TGTGCCAGCAGAACCACAGGAATGAACACCGGGGAGCTGTTTTTT. Its translation is CASRTTGMNTGELFF.

This clonotype was counted only a few times. The chain combines TRBV7-9 with TRBJ2-5; D is perhaps TRBD1 (5 bases). V shed 3 bases and J shed 8 bases, with 19 bases lying between them. The CDR3 length is 15 residues. CDR1 SEHNR and CDR2 FQNEAQ come from the germline V gene (reference sequence). The CDR3 reads CASSFGQGSLITQYF. The DNA for the CDR3 is TGTGCCAGCAGCTTCGGTCAGGGAAGCTTGATTACCCAGTACTTC.

This clonotype was seen a handful of times. This chain joins TRBV25-1 and TRBJ1-2; D is possibly TRBD1 (5 bases). Germline V lookup: CDR1 MGHDK, CDR2 SYGVNS. The CDR3 has 15 amino acids. V lost 3 bases and J lost 6, with 17 bases in between. The CDR3 DNA is TGTGCCAGCAGTGAGCCCTGGGTAGGGGAGGATGGCTACACCTTC. The encoded protein is CASSEPWVGEDGYTF.

This clonotype has a count of ten or more. The chain couples TRBV5-1 to TRBJ1-5; 9 bases map to TRBD1. Germline trimming cut 0 bases from V and 0 bases from J; bases unmatched to any gene: 13. CDR1 is SGHRS, CDR2 YFSETQ, per germline. CDR3 length: 20 residues. The CDR3 DNA is TGCGCCAGCAGCTTGGAGGGACAGGGTGAGTCGGATTTTAGCAATCAGCCCCAGCATTTT. As protein: CASSLEGQGESDFSNQPQHF.

Only a few counts were recorded for this clonotype. This sequence joins TRBV9 and TRBJ1-6; TRBD1 aligns across 10 bases. This CDR3 has 16 amino acids. Looked up from germline, CDR1 is SGDLS and CDR2 is YYNGEE. The ends lost 3 bases at V and 3 bases at J; junction bases unmatched: 3. The chain's CDR3 is CASSGGDRGYNSPLHF. As DNA, the CDR3 is TGTGCCAGCAGCGGGGGGGACAGGGGCTATAATTCACCCCTCCACTTT.

In its sample, this clonotype was seen a few times. The genes are TRBV6-2 or TRBV6-3 and TRBJ1-2; D possibly corresponds to TRBD1 (5 bases). The germline V gene encodes CDR1 MNHEY and CDR2 SVGEGT. V gave up 2 bases and J gave up 6 bases, with 16 bases separating them. CDR3 length: 15 residues. The DNA for the CDR3 is TGTGCCAGCAGTTACGAAGGGGCAGGTCGCGATGGCTACACCTTC. Protein: CASSYEGAGRDGYTF.

The V call is TRBV12-5, the J call TRBJ1-2; D is unresolved. CDR1 is LGHNT, CDR2 FRNRAP, per germline. CDR3 size: 13 residues. Trimming left V 4 bases short and J 8 bases short, with 14 bases between. This chain's CDR3 is CASGSPIDRGYTF. The DNA for the CDR3 is TGTGCTAGTGGTTCCCCGATCGATCGGGGCTACACCTTC.

In nucleotides, the CDR3 is TGTGCCAGCAGCCCCAGCTTTAGCAATCAGCCCCAGCATTTT. It is translated as CASSPSFSNQPQHF. The gene calls are TRBV4-2 and TRBJ1-5, with D unclear. The CDR3 runs to 14 residues. Germline V CDR1 and CDR2: LGHNA, YNFKEQ. V was trimmed by 4 bases and J by 0 bases, leaving 7 bases between them.

This sequence joins TRBV6-2 or TRBV6-3 and TRBJ2-5; the D gene is possibly TRBD2 (5 bases). The CDR3 covers 13 residues. Per germline, CDR1 MNHEY and CDR2 SVGEGT. V lost 8 bases to trimming and J lost 5 bases, with 15 bases between them. Written as DNA, the CDR3 is TGTGCCAGCGGACCCAGTGAGCGGGAGACCCAGTACTTC. Residues: CASGPSERETQYF.

This clonotype showed up many times. The chain joins TRBV24-1 to TRBJ2-2; 8 bases map to TRBD1. Germline V gene lookup returns CDR1 KGHDR and CDR2 SFDVKD. This CDR3 spans 16 amino acids. With 1 base clipped from V and 6 bases from J, the junction kept 6 bases outside the gene matches. CDR3 amino acids: CATSDLGQGAAGELFF. Written as DNA, the CDR3 is TGTGCCACCAGTGATTTAGGTCAGGGGGCAGCCGGGGAGCTGTTTTTT.

The J gene is TRBJ2-2, the V gene TRBV27; D gene uncertain. This CDR3 comprises 12 residues. Germline CDR1 and CDR2: MNHEY and SMNVEV (reference sequence). The ends were cut back, 10 bases at V and 3 bases at J, with 9 bases in the middle. Here the CDR3 reads CATFSDTGELFF. The CDR3 bases are TGTGCCACTTTTTCGGACACCGGGGAGCTGTTTTTT.

This clonotype was recorded many times. The rearrangement uses TRBV2 and TRBJ2-1, with 8 bases lining up with TRBD2. The CDR3 has 15 amino acids. Germline lookup yields CDR1 SNHLY and CDR2 FYNNEI. V shed 7 bases and J 2 bases; nucleotides not matched to a gene: 7. CDR3 bases: TGTGCCAGCAAAAGGCGGGGGGTCGCCTACAATGAGCAGTTCTTC. It encodes CASKRRGVAYNEQFF.

The table lists this clonotype with many counts. The chain links TRBV7-9 to TRBJ2-1, with TRBD2 matching 10 bases. The CDR3 spans 16 residues. CDR1 is SEHNR and CDR2 is FQNEAQ in the germline V gene (reference sequence). Germline trimming cut 1 base from V and 9 bases from J; bases unmatched to any gene: 9. CDR3 residues: CASSLVLAGQRSEQFF. CDR3 coding DNA: TGTGCCAGCAGCTTAGTACTAGCGGGACAAAGGAGTGAGCAGTTCTTC. Full variable domain (missing parts from reference TRBV7-9 and TRBJ2-1): DTGVSQNPRHKITKRGQNVTFRCDPISEHNRLYWYRQTLGQGPEFLTYFQNEAQLEKSRLLSDRFSAERPKGSFSTLEIQRTEQGDSAMYLCASSLVLAGQRSEQFFGPGTRLTVL.

This clonotype was picked up a small number of times. The V call is TRBV24-1, the J call TRBJ2-7, with 9 bases aligning to TRBD1. CDR3 length: 15 amino acids. The V segment lost 3 bases and the J segment 0 bases; nucleotides outside the gene matches: 2. Germline CDR1 KGHDR, CDR2 SFDVKD. The CDR3 loop reads CATSDPGQGSYEQYF. The CDR3 coding sequence is TGTGCCACCAGTGATCCGGGACAGGGCTCCTACGAGCAGTACTTC.

This clonotype appeared a few times. The chain recombines TRBV5-1 with TRBJ2-5; 15 bases match TRBD2. The CDR3 totals 18 residues. The V segment lost 1 base and the J segment 1 base; nucleotides outside the gene matches: 5. CDR1 and CDR2 from the germline V gene are SGHRS and YFSETQ. The CDR3 loop reads CASSLPGTSGGPQETQYF. CDR3 bases: TGCGCCAGCAGCTTGCCTGGGACTAGCGGGGGGCCCCAAGAGACCCAGTACTTC.

This clonotype has at least ten counts. This sequence joins TRBV12-3 or TRBV12-4 and TRBJ1-2; perhaps TRBD1 as D (6 bases). CDR3 size: 15 residues. The V end was cut by 5 bases, the J end by 2 bases, with 15 bases between. This chain's CDR3 is CASSQPLTGNYGYTF. The CDR3, as DNA: TGTGCCAGCAGTCAGCCATTGACAGGAAACTATGGCTACACCTTC.

This clonotype was picked up many times. The chain links TRBV5-1 to TRBJ1-2; 10 bases line up with TRBD1. The CDR3 sequence is 15 residues long. Trimming removed 3 bases from V and 6 bases from J; junction bases left unmatched: 8. The V gene's germline CDR1 is SGHRS and CDR2 YFSETQ. The CDR3 DNA follows: TGCGCCAGCAGCTCTGCGCGGACAGGGGGAGATGGCTACACCTTC. Translation gives CASSSARTGGDGYTF.

V usage is TRBV12-3 or TRBV12-4 and J usage is TRBJ2-7; D is undetermined. The ends were cut back, 5 bases at V and 6 bases at J, with 11 bases in the middle. There are 12 residues in the CDR3. CDR3 sequence (DNA): TGTGCCAGCAGTCGCCTAGGCGCCGAGCAGTACTTC. Protein: CASSRLGAEQYF.

This clonotype was seen a handful of times. V gene TRBV9 combines with J gene TRBJ2-2; TRBD2 might be the D (6 bases). This CDR3 contains 15 residues. CDR1 and CDR2 from the germline V gene are SGDLS and YYNGEE. V was shortened by 4 bases and J by 14 bases, with 24 bases between the two germline ends. The CDR3 here is CASSPGAGGVGRLFF. CDR3 in DNA: TGTGCCAGCAGCCCCGGAGCAGGAGGGGTCGGGAGACTGTTTTTT.

In this sample, this clonotype turned up a few times. The chain joins TRBV29-1 to TRBJ2-3, with a possible D match to TRBD1 (6 bases). From germline, CDR1 is SQVTM and CDR2 ANQGSEA. The CDR3 runs 14 residues. Between the trimmed V and J ends, which lost 4 bases and 0 bases, there was a span of 11 bases. DNA for the CDR3: TGCAGCGTTGCCCGGGACATCAGCACAGATACGCAGTATTTT. Its translation: CSVARDISTDTQYF.

This clonotype was detected many times. The rearrangement uses TRBV20-1 and TRBJ1-4; 10 positions match TRBD1. The ends lost 0 bases at V and 8 bases at J; junction bases unmatched: 6. The CDR3 has 15 amino acids. CDR1 and CDR2 from the germline V gene are DFQATT and SNEGSKA (reference sequence). The CDR3: CSARDRDRGGEKLFF. DNA for the CDR3: TGCAGTGCTAGAGATAGGGACAGGGGAGGCGAAAAACTGTTTTTT.

Comments on this clonotype: As the CDR3 is not closed by the conserved phenylalanine or tryptophan, this likely results from a read error. V gene TRBV11-2 combines with J gene TRBJ1-2; D gene ambiguous. The CDR3 contains 14 residues. CDR1 is SGHAT and CDR2 is FQNNGV in the germline V gene. Trimming removed 0 bases from V and 2 bases from J, with 7 bases in between. CDR3 sequence (DNA): TGTGCCAGCAGCTTAGATACGCGGAACTATGGCTACACCTCC. Its protein product is CASSLDTRNYGYTS.

V and J are TRBV6-5 and TRBJ2-1; possibly TRBD2 for D (5 bases). The CDR3 spans 15 residues. Germline CDR1 is MNHEY and CDR2 is SVGAGI. V was shortened by 7 bases and J by 0 bases, with 13 bases between the two germline ends. The CDR3 bases are TGTGCCAGCACCACGAGGGTGAGCTCCTACAATGAGCAGTTCTTC. Translating it yields CASTTRVSSYNEQFF.

This clonotype has a handful of counts. The gene calls are TRBV10-3 and TRBJ1-2, with 10 bases fitting TRBD1. V was clipped by 4 bases and J by 3 bases; unmatched bases: 2. Germline CDR1 ENHRY, CDR2 SYGVKD. The CDR3 is made up of 14 amino acids. This CDR3 reads CAISAGTGDYGYTF. In DNA, the CDR3 is TGTGCCATCAGTGCCGGGACAGGGGACTATGGCTACACCTTC.

This clonotype was observed a few times. The rearrangement joins TRBV29-1 to TRBJ2-1, with D perhaps being TRBD1 or TRBD2 (7 bases each). The V end was cut by 4 bases, the J end by 5 bases, with 15 bases between. The CDR3 consists of 14 residues. Germline V gene sequence: CDR1 SQVTM, CDR2 ANQGSEA. Here the CDR3 reads CSVGPPGGDNEQFF. The CDR3 DNA follows: TGCAGCGTTGGGCCCCCAGGGGGGGACAATGAGCAGTTCTTC.

This clonotype was observed many times. This sequence joins TRBV10-3 and TRBJ1-3; 8 bases line up with TRBD1. There are 15 residues in the CDR3. The V gene end was trimmed by 8 bases and the J gene end by 3 bases; junction bases not matched to a gene: 9. Germline CDR1 reads ENHRY; CDR2 reads SYGVKD. CDR3 bases: TGTGCCATCGGCGTCGGACAGGGAAATGGAAACACCATATATTTT. It specifies CAIGVGQGNGNTIYF.

This chain links TRBV2 with TRBJ2-3, with 11 bases aligning to TRBD2. The length of the CDR3 is 20 residues. V dropped 2 bases and J dropped 0; count of bases not matched to a gene: 13. The germline gives CDR1 SNHLY, CDR2 FYNNEI. The CDR3 sequence is CASSESGLAGGSPSTDTQYF. In nucleotides, the CDR3 is TGTGCCAGCAGTGAATCGGGCCTAGCGGGGGGCAGTCCTAGCACAGATACGCAGTATTTT.

This clonotype was seen just once. A much more abundant neighbour one base away suggests this may be a read error. The rearrangement joins TRBV11-1 to TRBJ2-7; 7 bases align to TRBD2. This CDR3 contains 15 residues. Trimming removed 4 bases from V and 0 bases from J; junction bases left unmatched: 6. Germline lookup yields CDR1 SGHAT and CDR2 FQDESV (reference sequence). The CDR3 sequence: CASSSGGSLSYEQYF. CDR3 sequence (DNA): TGTGCCAGCAGCTCGGGAGGCAGCCTCTCCTACGAGCAGTACTTC.

In its sample, this clonotype was seen a few times. The chain uses TRBV24-1 and TRBJ2-7; 10 positions match TRBD1. The V gene's germline CDR1 is KGHDR and CDR2 SFDVKD. This CDR3 is 14 amino acids long. V lost 7 bases and J lost 3; bases outside the gene matches: 5. The CDR3 here is CATSPGTGDYEQYF. In DNA, the CDR3 is TGTGCCACCAGCCCCGGGACAGGGGACTACGAGCAGTACTTC.

This clonotype was counted ten times or more. The chain joins TRBV7-2 to TRBJ2-1; 11 positions match TRBD2. The CDR3 sequence is 15 residues long. The V and J ends lost 6 bases and 4 bases, in that order; junction bases with no gene match: 5. Germline V gene data show CDR1 as SGHTA and CDR2 as FQGNSA. The CDR3 here is CASRPGLAGYNEQFF. CDR3 bases: TGTGCCAGCAGACCTGGACTAGCGGGTTACAATGAGCAGTTCTTC.